Each of the 27 T cell receptor beta chains below was sequenced from the same sample in a study of T cell responses to AZD1222 COVID-19 vaccine. Assay: immunoSEQ multiplex PCR; the TCRdb copy retains only in-frame clones and omits some. The sample has over 100,000 clones, about nine tenths seen once. The sample was peripheral blood, taken on day 0 of AZD1222 vaccination. The receptors stem from an adult in good health.

V usage is TRBV19 and J usage is TRBJ2-6; no clear D gene. V lost 4 bases, J lost 0 bases, and 7 bases lay in between. The CDR3 runs to 15 residues. Germline loops: CDR1 LNHDA, CDR2 SQIVND (reference sequence). The CDR3 loop reads CASSTAFSGANVLTF. The CDR3 bases are TGTGCCAGTAGTACCGCATTCTCTGGGGCCAACGTCCTGACTTTC.

V usage is TRBV24-1 and J usage is TRBJ1-2; D gene uncertain. The germline CDR1 and CDR2 sequences are KGHDR and SFDVKD. CDR3 length equals 14 residues. Trimming took off 3 bases at V and 1 base at J, with 8 bases between the two ends. CDR3 sequence: CATSDRRNNYGYTF. The DNA of the CDR3 is TGTGCCACCAGTGATCGAAGAAATAACTATGGCTACACCTTC.

The chain uses TRBV5-1 and TRBJ1-1; 9 bases line up with TRBD1. Trimming cost V 4 bases and J 0 bases; bases outside gene matches: 7. The CDR3 sequence is 16 residues long. The germline gives CDR1 SGHRS, CDR2 YFSETQ. The CDR3 is CASSAGQGGVNTEAFF. The CDR3 DNA reads TGCGCCAGCAGCGCGGGACAGGGCGGGGTGAACACTGAAGCTTTCTTT.

The V gene is TRBV16, the J gene TRBJ2-1; D gene unclear. CDR1 is KGHSY, CDR2 FQNENV, per germline. The ends were cut back, 2 bases at V and 6 bases at J, with 11 bases in the middle. This CDR3 has 14 amino acids. This CDR3 is CASSQDLVSNEQFF. CDR3 DNA sequence: TGTGCCAGCAGCCAAGACCTCGTCTCCAATGAGCAGTTCTTC. Looking up the rest from reference TRBV16 and TRBJ2-1 gives the full variable domain: GEEVAQTPKHLVRGEGQKAKLYCAPIKGHSYVFWYQQVLKNEFKFLISFQNENVFDETGMPKERFSAKCLPNSPCSLEIQATKLEDSAVYFCASSQDLVSNEQFFGPGTRLTVL.

This clone has only a few counts. V usage is TRBV6-1 and J usage is TRBJ2-3; no reliable D call. V was cut by 1 base and J by 2 bases, with 7 bases left in between. The CDR3 contains 14 residues. The V gene's germline CDR1 is MNHNS and CDR2 SASEGT. The CDR3 spells CASSEEGFTDTQYF. The CDR3 DNA is TGTGCCAGCAGTGAAGAGGGATTCACAGATACGCAGTATTTT.

This clone was counted once. This rearrangement joins TRBV9 to TRBJ2-7; D might be TRBD2 (5 bases). Trimming stripped 1 base from V and 7 bases from J, with 21 bases between. From germline, CDR1 is SGDLS and CDR2 YYNGEE. The CDR3 is 16 residues long. The CDR3 DNA sequence: TGTGCCAGCAGCGTAAGGAGCGCCCAAAAACTAGGAGAGCAGTACTTC. It yields the protein CASSVRSAQKLGEQYF.

This clone was seen only a few times. The CDR3 DNA reads TGTGCCAGCGGACTGACGGACAGCTCTGGAAACACCATATATTTT. It specifies CASGLTDSSGNTIYF. The chain combines TRBV9 with TRBJ1-3; TRBD1 is a possible D gene (6 bases). The ends were cut back, 7 bases at V and 0 bases at J, with 14 bases in the middle. This CDR3 has 15 residues. From germline, CDR1 is SGDLS and CDR2 YYNGEE.

This chain connects TRBV14 to TRBJ1-4, with D unclear. The CDR3 length is 14 residues. Trimming pared 4 bases from V and 3 bases from J, leaving 9 bases between. Germline V CDR1 and CDR2: SGHDN, FVKESK. CDR3 loop: CASSRQNSNEKLFF. The CDR3 DNA reads as TGTGCCAGCAGCCGGCAGAATTCTAATGAAAAACTGTTTTTT.

This clone was counted ten times or more. The chain couples TRBV11-2 to TRBJ2-7; D ambiguous. Germline CDR1 reads SGHAT; CDR2 reads FQNNGV. V lost 1 base and J lost 3, with 13 bases in between. The CDR3 has 15 residues. DNA for the CDR3: TGTGCCAGCAGCTTAGCTAGTTCTCCTCACTACGAGCAGTACTTC. Translating it yields CASSLASSPHYEQYF.

The chain carries TRBV12-3 or TRBV12-4 and TRBJ2-1; 11 nucleotides agree with TRBD1. This CDR3 region has 13 residues. J lost 9 bases, V lost 5 bases, and 3 bases had no gene match. For the CDR3, the DNA is TGTGCCAGCAGTCCAGGGACAGGGGGTGAGCAGTTCTTC. This sequence encodes CASSPGTGGEQFF.

The chain is built from TRBV29-1 and TRBJ2-1; D is unresolved. Germline assignment: CDR1 SQVTM and CDR2 ANQGSEA. The CDR3 length is 12 residues. With 7 bases removed from V and 8 bases from J, the gap between germline ends came to 15 bases. CDR3 DNA sequence: TGCAGCGCCCTCGATGGCATCCATGAGCAGTTCTTC. Its translation: CSALDGIHEQFF.

The V call is TRBV11-2, the J call TRBJ2-1, with 8 positions matching TRBD2. This CDR3 spans 16 amino acids. Germline V CDR1 and CDR2: SGHAT, FQNNGV. J gave up 3 bases and V 4 bases, and 8 bases lay outside the gene matches. In DNA form, the CDR3 reads TGTGCCAGCAGCTCATCGGTCGCGGGAGGCTACAATGAGCAGTTCTTC. This gives the protein CASSSSVAGGYNEQFF.

This clone was seen once. The chain joins TRBV4-2 to TRBJ2-7, with 7 bases identical to TRBD1. Germline-derived CDR1 and CDR2 are LGHNA and YNFKEQ. The CDR3 consists of 13 residues. Unmatched junction bases numbered 1, after V lost 0 bases and J lost 5 bases. CDR3 in amino acids: CASSQDDRDEQYF. CDR3 in DNA: TGTGCCAGCAGCCAAGATGACAGGGACGAGCAGTACTTC.

The rearrangement joins TRBV5-1 to TRBJ2-7; 7 bases line up with TRBD2. V gave up 0 bases and J gave up 7 bases; unmatched junction bases: 1. Germline V gives CDR1 SGHRS, CDR2 YFSETQ. This CDR3 region has 12 residues. The CDR3 region is CASSLGTREQYF. The CDR3 DNA sequence: TGCGCCAGCAGCTTGGGGACTAGGGAGCAGTACTTC.

This rearrangement joins TRBV5-1 to TRBJ1-1; perhaps TRBD1 as D (6 bases). Trimming cost V 4 bases and J 4 bases, with 11 bases left between them. The CDR3 loop spans 13 amino acids. Germline V gene data show CDR1 as SGHRS and CDR2 as YFSETQ. CDR3 nucleotide sequence: TGCGCCAGCAGCGCCGGACAGTTCACTGAAGCTTTCTTT. The encoded protein is CASSAGQFTEAFF.

V and J are TRBV5-4 and TRBJ1-1, with D perhaps matching TRBD1 (6 bases). The CDR3 totals 14 residues. Trimming cost V 4 bases and J 1 base, with 11 bases left between them. Germline CDR1 is SGHNT and CDR2 is YYREEE (reference sequence). The CDR3 bases are TGTGCCAGCAGCCCGACAGGTAGGAACACTGAAGCTTTCTTT. Translation: CASSPTGRNTEAFF.

The rearrangement uses TRBV24-1 and TRBJ2-1; 12 positions match TRBD2. Germline V gene lookup returns CDR1 KGHDR and CDR2 SFDVKD. The trim removed 7 bases at V and 9 bases at J, leaving 12 bases unmatched. The CDR3 consists of 16 residues. The CDR3 is CATSSTSGRKRGEQFF. DNA of the CDR3: TGTGCCACCAGCTCTACTAGCGGGAGGAAGCGTGGTGAGCAGTTCTTC.

This rearrangement joins TRBV27 to TRBJ1-1, with a weak D call TRBD1 (5 bases). Germline loops: CDR1 MNHEY, CDR2 SMNVEV (reference sequence). V was shortened by 5 bases and J by 8 bases, with 9 bases between the two germline ends. This CDR3 has 11 amino acids. The CDR3 nucleotides read TGTGCCAGCAGTAACGGGGGGGAAGCTTTCTTT. This gives the protein CASSNGGEAFF.

This CDR3 is CASRPRPDTQYF. The CDR3 DNA follows: TGTGCCAGCAGGCCCAGACCAGATACGCAGTATTTT. The chain is built from TRBV6-6 and TRBJ2-3, with unresolved D. Germline-derived CDR1 and CDR2 are MNHNY and SVGAGI (reference sequence). V lost 6 bases and J 4 bases, leaving 8 bases between the germline ends. This CDR3 contains 12 residues.

The chain uses TRBV30 and TRBJ2-1; 7 nucleotides match TRBD2. This CDR3 comprises 13 residues. Germline V gene lookup returns CDR1 GTSNPN and CDR2 SVGIG (reference sequence). After removal of 7 bases from V and 1 base from J, the junction contained 4 bases not matched to a gene. CDR3 loop: CASGRSSYNEQFF. The DNA for the CDR3 is TGTGCCTCCGGGAGGTCTTCCTACAATGAGCAGTTCTTC.

This clone appeared a single time. J is TRBJ2-7 and V is TRBV30; D unresolved. The V and J ends lost 4 bases and 2 bases respectively, with 9 bases between them. Germline assignment: CDR1 GTSNPN and CDR2 SVGIG (reference sequence). This CDR3 contains 12 residues. The CDR3 sequence: CAWTGPAYEQYF. The CDR3 bases are TGTGCCTGGACCGGGCCAGCCTACGAGCAGTACTTC.

The chain recombines TRBV5-1 with TRBJ2-5; 12 bases agree with TRBD2. There are 16 residues in the CDR3. V lost 0 bases and J lost 4; bases outside the gene matches: 4. Germline V gene data show CDR1 as SGHRS and CDR2 as YFSETQ. CDR3: CASSLGLAGGRETQYF. The CDR3 bases are TGCGCCAGCAGCTTGGGGCTAGCGGGAGGGCGAGAGACCCAGTACTTC.

The gene calls are TRBV19 and TRBJ2-1, with 10 bases that match TRBD2. CDR1 and CDR2 (germline): LNHDA, SQIVND (reference sequence). Trimming at V came to 6 bases and at J to 6 bases, leaving 8 bases not matched to a gene. The CDR3 sequence is 15 residues long. CDR3 bases: TGTGCCAGTAGCCGAGGGACTAGCGAGAGCAATGAGCAGTTCTTC. Its translation: CASSRGTSESNEQFF.

The V call is TRBV5-6, the J call TRBJ2-1, with TRBD2 identical over 9 bases. The length of the CDR3 is 16 residues. Germline V lookup: CDR1 SGHDT, CDR2 YYEEEE. V lost 2 bases to trimming and J lost 13 bases; unmatched junction nucleotides: 16. The CDR3 reads CASSFAGGRAFGGQFF. The CDR3 bases are TGTGCCAGCAGCTTCGCGGGCGGGAGGGCCTTCGGAGGTCAGTTCTTC.

The rearrangement uses TRBV18 and TRBJ2-3; TRBD2 matches 13 bases. The germline V gene has CDR1 KGHSH and CDR2 LQKENI. The CDR3 is 14 residues long. The V and J ends lost 6 bases and 5 bases, in that order; junction bases with no gene match: 2. The chain's CDR3 is CASSRTSGRDTQYF. CDR3 coding DNA: TGTGCCAGCTCCCGGACTAGCGGGAGAGATACGCAGTATTTT.

The chain couples TRBV6-4 to TRBJ2-1; 10 bases align to TRBD2. Germline CDR1 reads MRHNA; CDR2 reads SNTAGT. The junction had 11 bases not matched to a gene; V was cut back by 8 bases and J by 7 bases. The CDR3 loop spans 15 amino acids. The CDR3 bases are TGTGCCAGCGGGAGGGAAGGACTAGCGGTGAATGAGCAGTTCTTC. It specifies CASGREGLAVNEQFF.

The J gene is TRBJ1-4, the V gene TRBV18, with 10 nucleotides matching TRBD1. CDR3 length equals 13 residues. The germline V gene encodes CDR1 KGHSH and CDR2 LQKENI. The J segment lost 10 bases and the V segment lost 6 bases, leaving 5 bases of the junction unmatched. CDR3 nucleotide sequence: TGTGCCAGCTCCCAAGACAGGGGGCGAAAACTGTTTTTT. This gives the protein CASSQDRGRKLFF.